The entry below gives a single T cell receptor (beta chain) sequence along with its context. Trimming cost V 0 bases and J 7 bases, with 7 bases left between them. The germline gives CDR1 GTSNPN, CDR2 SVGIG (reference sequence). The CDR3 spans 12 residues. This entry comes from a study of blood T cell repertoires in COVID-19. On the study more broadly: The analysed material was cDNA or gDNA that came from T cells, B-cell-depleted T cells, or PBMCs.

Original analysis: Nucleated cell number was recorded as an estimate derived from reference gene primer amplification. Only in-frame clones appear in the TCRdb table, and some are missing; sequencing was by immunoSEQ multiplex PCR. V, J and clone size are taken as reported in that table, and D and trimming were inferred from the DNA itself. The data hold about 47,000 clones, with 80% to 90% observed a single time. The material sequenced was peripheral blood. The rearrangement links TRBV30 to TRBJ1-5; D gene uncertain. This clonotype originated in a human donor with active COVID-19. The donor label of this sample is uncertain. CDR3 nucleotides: TGTGCCTGGAGTGTGGGGAGCCAGCCCCAGCATTTT. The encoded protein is CAWSVGSQPQHF.